The 30 T cell receptor beta chains reported below all come from one sample, sequenced in a study of blood T cell repertoires in COVID-19 (TCRdb year 2020). Libraries were prepared through the immunoSEQ multiplex PCR assay. As stored in TCRdb, this immuneACCESS dataset retains in-frame rearrangements with V and J assigned. A fraction of the clones does not appear; measured against another copy, unresolved V genes explain less than half of the discrepancy, and the remainder lacks a known reason. This sample is represented by over 150,000 clones; 70% to 90% of them were singletons. The ten biggest clones cover over 15% of the sample. The sequenced sample was peripheral blood. These receptors all stem from a middle-aged man with COVID-19, enrolled during active disease.

The chain links TRBV30 to TRBJ1-3; D might be TRBD1 (5 bases). Germline V CDR1 and CDR2: GTSNPN, SVGIG (reference sequence). The CDR3 is 16 amino acids. V lost 2 bases to trimming and J lost 7 bases, with 21 bases between them. CDR3 nucleotide sequence: TGTGCCTGGAGTTTCCGGGACTCAATTTTTGGGAACACCATATATTTT. It specifies CAWSFRDSIFGNTIYF.

This clone appeared once. Additional DNA sequences in this sample encode the identical CDR3. The genes are TRBV2 and TRBJ1-5; TRBD1 agrees at 7 bases. Trimming at V came to 6 bases and at J to 4 bases, leaving 3 bases not matched to a gene. This CDR3 is 13 amino acids long. Looked up from germline, CDR1 is SNHLY and CDR2 is FYNNEI. As DNA, the CDR3 is TGTGCCAGCAGGAGGGACAGTAATCAGCCCCAGCATTTT. Its translation is CASRRDSNQPQHF.

The chain recombines TRBV30 with TRBJ1-1; weak D call: TRBD1 (5 bases). V dropped 3 bases and J dropped 1 base, with 6 bases sitting between them. The germline V gene encodes CDR1 GTSNPN and CDR2 SVGIG (reference sequence). The CDR3 loop spans 12 amino acids. The CDR3 region has the DNA TGTGCCTGGAGACAGGAGAACACTGAAGCTTTCTTT. Translated: CAWRQENTEAFF.

The CDR3 DNA reads TGTGCCAGCAGCTTATTTGGACAGGGATCTAATGGCTACACCTTC. Encoded protein: CASSLFGQGSNGYTF. The chain recombines TRBV7-9 with TRBJ1-2, with 8 positions matching TRBD1. J gave up 6 bases and V 2 bases, and 8 bases lay outside the gene matches. Germline V lookup: CDR1 SEHNR, CDR2 FQNEAQ (reference sequence). This CDR3 spans 15 amino acids.

This chain connects TRBV3-1 (or the pseudogene TRBV3-2) to TRBJ2-1, with 7 bases matching TRBD1. The CDR3 contains 15 residues. Germline trimming cut 4 bases from V and 3 bases from J; bases unmatched to any gene: 6. Germline V gene sequence: CDR1 LGHDT, CDR2 YNNKEL (reference sequence). The CDR3 is CASSPIGGDYNEQFF. In DNA, the CDR3 is TGTGCCAGCAGCCCGATAGGGGGCGACTACAATGAGCAGTTCTTC.

The genes are TRBV9 and TRBJ1-3; 8 bases align to TRBD1. The ends lost 4 bases at V and 2 bases at J; junction bases unmatched: 5. CDR1 and CDR2 from the germline V gene are SGDLS and YYNGEE. The CDR3 length is 15 residues. CDR3 residues: CASSSATGAGNTIYF. The CDR3 DNA is TGTGCCAGCAGCTCAGCGACAGGGGCTGGAAACACCATATATTTT.

This clone was seen more than once but under ten times. The chain is built from TRBV19 and TRBJ1-3, with D tentatively TRBD1 (5 bases). The CDR3 is 14 amino acids. CDR1 LNHDA and CDR2 SQIVND come from the germline V gene (reference sequence). Trimming shortened V by 6 bases and J by 2 bases, and 11 bases separated the two germline ends. The CDR3 sequence: CASSLQDAGNTIYF. The CDR3, as DNA: TGTGCCAGTAGCCTACAGGATGCTGGAAACACCATATATTTT. The complete variable domain, with remaining parts taken from reference TRBV19 and TRBJ1-3, reads DGGITQSPKYLFRKEGQNVTLSCEQNLNHDAMYWYRQDPGQGLRLIYYSQIVNDFQKGDIAEGYSVSREKKESFPLTVTSAQKNPTAFYLCASSLQDAGNTIYFGEGSWLTVV.

The sample holds a few counts of this clone. The rearrangement links TRBV19 to TRBJ1-1, with a weak D call TRBD1 (6 bases). The CDR3 runs to 17 residues. The V gene's germline CDR1 is LNHDA and CDR2 SQIVND (reference sequence). V shed 3 bases and J shed 1 base, with 18 bases lying between them. CDR3 DNA: TGTGCCAGTAGTATGTTGAGGGGGAAGATCGGGAACACTGAAGCTTTCTTT. Encoded protein: CASSMLRGKIGNTEAFF.

The V call is TRBV2, the J call TRBJ2-7; 9 positions agree with TRBD1. The germline V gene encodes CDR1 SNHLY and CDR2 FYNNEI. CDR3 size: 14 residues. V lost 7 bases and J lost 4; bases outside the gene matches: 8. The CDR3 region has the DNA TGTGCCAGCATCACACAGGGGGCGGGTTACGAGCAGTACTTC. This gives the protein CASITQGAGYEQYF. Full variable domain (rest looked up from reference TRBV2 and TRBJ2-7): EPEVTQTPSHQVTQMGQEVILRCVPISNHLYFYWYRQILGQKVEFLVSFYNNEISEKSEIFDDQFSVERPDGSNFTLKIRSTKLEDSAMYFCASITQGAGYEQYFGPGTRLTVT.

The J gene is TRBJ2-7, the V gene TRBV5-1; the match to TRBD1 covers 7 bases. Germline loops: CDR1 SGHRS, CDR2 YFSETQ. V shed 0 bases, J shed 5 bases, and the junction held 5 bases outside the gene matches. The CDR3 extends over 14 amino acids. CDR3: CASSLGQGVHEQYF. Written as DNA, the CDR3 is TGCGCCAGCAGCTTGGGACAGGGTGTCCACGAGCAGTACTTC.

V is TRBV7-2 and J is TRBJ1-5; D gene uncertain. Trimming took off 2 bases at V and 3 bases at J, with 11 bases between the two ends. The CDR3 is 15 residues long. CDR1 is SGHTA, CDR2 FQGNSA, per germline. CDR3 bases: TGTGCCAGCAGCTTAAAGGGAGGGCCCAATCAGCCCCAGCATTTT. Protein sequence: CASSLKGGPNQPQHF.

This rearrangement joins TRBV6-5 to TRBJ2-3; D perhaps matches TRBD2 (5 bases). CDR1 is MNHEY, CDR2 SVGAGI, per germline. The CDR3 covers 15 residues. V was trimmed by 6 bases and J by 2 bases, leaving 15 bases between them. The CDR3 is CASRPTDYFTDTQYF. The CDR3, as DNA: TGTGCCAGCAGGCCCACTGACTATTTCACAGATACGCAGTATTTT.

CDR3 nucleotides: TGTGCCAGCAGCGAAGGACTAGCGGGGGGACAAGAGACCCAGTACTTC. Encoded protein: CASSEGLAGGQETQYF. V is TRBV7-9 and J is TRBJ2-5, with 14 bases identical to TRBD2. The junction had 4 bases not matched to a gene; V was cut back by 5 bases and J by 2 bases. The CDR3 contains 16 residues. Germline assignment: CDR1 SEHNR and CDR2 FQNEAQ (reference sequence).

This chain connects TRBV2 to TRBJ1-5; D possibly corresponds to TRBD1 (5 bases). From germline, CDR1 is SNHLY and CDR2 FYNNEI. V dropped 8 bases and J dropped 0 bases, with 11 bases sitting between them. The CDR3 is 14 residues long. For the CDR3, the DNA is TGTGCCAGCCAGACACAGGATAGCAATCAGCCCCAGCATTTT. Translated: CASQTQDSNQPQHF.

The V gene is TRBV7-9, the J gene TRBJ1-6; TRBD1 matches 7 bases. The germline V gene has CDR1 SEHNR and CDR2 FQNEAQ (reference sequence). The CDR3 is made up of 14 amino acids. Trimming took 4 bases from V and 6 from J; bases not matched to a gene: 3. This chain's CDR3 is CASSWGQLNSPLHF. CDR3 nucleotides: TGTGCCAGCAGCTGGGGACAGCTTAATTCACCCCTCCACTTT.

V gene TRBV5-4 combines with J gene TRBJ2-6, with 12 bases that match TRBD2. The ends lost 0 bases at V and 4 bases at J; junction bases unmatched: 2. The CDR3 spans 17 residues. Germline V gene data show CDR1 as SGHNT and CDR2 as YYREEE (reference sequence). CDR3 in amino acids: CASSLGLAGAGANVLTF. The CDR3 bases are TGTGCCAGCAGCTTGGGACTAGCGGGGGCCGGGGCCAACGTCCTGACTTTC.

This sequence joins TRBV18 and TRBJ2-7; 8 bases agree with TRBD2. Germline lookup yields CDR1 KGHSH and CDR2 LQKENI. Trimming at V came to 1 base and at J to 0 bases, leaving 11 bases not matched to a gene. The CDR3 has 18 residues. CDR3 in amino acids: CASSPLISGTYSSYEQYF. DNA for the CDR3: TGTGCCAGCTCACCACTTATTAGCGGGACCTACAGCTCCTACGAGCAGTACTTC.

In its sample, this clone was seen a few times. This chain links TRBV6-2 or TRBV6-3 with TRBJ2-5, with unresolved D. The CDR3 consists of 12 residues. Looked up from germline, CDR1 is MNHEY and CDR2 is SVGEGT. The germline V and J ends were trimmed by 2 bases and 1 base, with 2 bases remaining between them. For the CDR3, the DNA is TGTGCCAGCAGTTACCGCCAAGAGACCCAGTACTTC. Translation gives CASSYRQETQYF.

The V call is TRBV7-6, the J call TRBJ1-6; D unresolved. In germline, CDR1 is SGHVS, CDR2 FNYEAQ. The CDR3 totals 13 residues. Deletions cut 5 bases from V and 7 bases from J, with 9 bases between. The CDR3 is CASSTGGNSPLHF. The CDR3 nucleotides read TGTGCCAGCAGCACTGGCGGGAATTCACCCCTCCACTTT.

The chain combines TRBV30 with TRBJ2-1; 15 positions match TRBD2. The germline V gene encodes CDR1 GTSNPN and CDR2 SVGIG (reference sequence). This CDR3 comprises 15 residues. Trimming cost V 0 bases and J 15 bases; bases outside gene matches: 9. The CDR3, as DNA: TGTGCCTGGAGTGTCACCTCGGGACTAGCGGGAGGACGGTTCTTC. Protein: CAWSVTSGLAGGRFF.

The gene calls are TRBV19 and TRBJ1-1, with D unresolved. The CDR3 consists of 13 residues. V dropped 1 base and J dropped 5 bases, with 8 bases sitting between them. In germline, CDR1 is LNHDA, CDR2 SQIVND (reference sequence). The CDR3 DNA follows: TGTGCCAGTAGTATAGTCGGTTATACTGAAGCTTTCTTT. It is translated as CASSIVGYTEAFF.

V usage is TRBV7-9 and J usage is TRBJ1-3, with TRBD1 matching over 7 bases. The ends lost 1 base at V and 0 bases at J; junction bases unmatched: 6. Germline CDR1 is SEHNR and CDR2 is FQNEAQ (reference sequence). The CDR3 is 17 residues long. The chain's CDR3 is CASSLERGRASGNTIYF. CDR3 bases: TGTGCCAGCAGCTTAGAGAGGGGGCGCGCCTCTGGAAACACCATATATTTT. Full variable domain (rest looked up from reference TRBV7-9 and TRBJ1-3): DTGVSQNPRHKITKRGQNVTFRCDPISEHNRLYWYRQTLGQGPEFLTYFQNEAQLEKSRLLSDRFSAERPKGSFSTLEIQRTEQGDSAMYLCASSLERGRASGNTIYFGEGSWLTVV.

The chain has TRBV15 and TRBJ2-1; tentative D call: TRBD1 (5 bases). From germline, CDR1 is LNHNV and CDR2 YYDKDF (reference sequence). This CDR3 region has 14 residues. V lost 3 bases, J lost 9 bases, and 15 bases lay in between. The CDR3 DNA is TGTGCCACCAGCAGGCGACATTCAGGGATTGAGCAGTTCTTC. Translating it yields CATSRRHSGIEQFF. The variable domain in full, completed from reference TRBV15 and TRBJ2-1, reads DAMVIQNPRYQVTQFGKPVTLSCSQTLNHNVMYWYQQKSSQAPKLLFHYYDKDFNNEADTPDNFQSRRPNTSFCFLDIRSPGLGDTAMYLCATSRRHSGIEQFFGPGTRLTVL.

J is TRBJ2-2 and V is TRBV7-2; 7 bases map to TRBD2. Germline lookup yields CDR1 SGHTA and CDR2 FQGNSA. This CDR3 is 15 amino acids long. The V gene end was trimmed by 10 bases and the J gene end by 1 base; junction bases not matched to a gene: 9. The CDR3 loop is CATQPGGGNTGELFF. In DNA, the CDR3 is TGTGCCACCCAACCTGGGGGGGGGAACACCGGGGAGCTGTTTTTT.

This clone appeared once. The chain uses TRBV30 and TRBJ2-7, with TRBD2 as a possible D gene (6 bases). There are 15 residues in the CDR3. Trimming took off 1 base at V and 4 bases at J, with 17 bases between the two ends. The germline V gene encodes CDR1 GTSNPN and CDR2 SVGIG (reference sequence). Here the CDR3 reads CAWSGGTQSYYEQYF. CDR3 in DNA: TGTGCCTGGAGTGGGGGGACTCAAAGCTATTACGAGCAGTACTTC.

The DNA of the CDR3 is TGTGCCAGCAGCTATTACCGCGGAGGCACAGATACGCAGTATTTT. This translates into CASSYYRGGTDTQYF. The chain combines TRBV5-6 with TRBJ2-3; D is ambiguous. The CDR3 totals 15 residues. Germline V lookup: CDR1 SGHDT, CDR2 YYEEEE. Deletions cut 3 bases from V and 1 base from J, with 12 bases between.

The chain joins TRBV6-6 to TRBJ1-2; 8 bases line up with TRBD1. CDR3 length: 13 residues. The germline V gene encodes CDR1 MNHNY and CDR2 SVGAGI (reference sequence). With 5 bases clipped from V and 10 bases from J, the junction kept 9 bases outside the gene matches. The CDR3 DNA sequence: TGTGCCAGCAGTCAGGTGGCAGGGGGCGTCTACACCTTC. Amino acids: CASSQVAGGVYTF.

This chain joins TRBV6-5 and TRBJ2-7; D is possibly TRBD1 (6 bases). The CDR3 totals 14 residues. From germline, CDR1 is MNHEY and CDR2 SVGAGI. The V gene lost 6 bases and the J gene lost 5 bases, with 17 bases spanning the gap. The CDR3 sequence is CASRGAGEIHEQYF. The DNA of the CDR3 is TGTGCCAGCAGGGGGGCAGGGGAGATTCACGAGCAGTACTTC.

This chain links TRBV19 with TRBJ1-5; 8 positions agree with TRBD1. This CDR3 region has 15 residues. Looked up from germline, CDR1 is LNHDA and CDR2 is SQIVND (reference sequence). Trimming removed 6 bases from V and 6 bases from J; junction bases left unmatched: 10. The CDR3 loop reads CASRPATGGGQPQHF. The CDR3 DNA follows: TGTGCCAGTAGACCAGCCACAGGGGGTGGTCAGCCCCAGCATTTT.

The rearrangement uses TRBV5-1 and TRBJ2-3; 8 nucleotides agree with TRBD2. Per germline, CDR1 SGHRS and CDR2 YFSETQ. J gave up 4 bases and V 0 bases, and 7 bases lay outside the gene matches. This CDR3 has 16 amino acids. Written as DNA, the CDR3 is TGCGCCAGCAGCTTGGTATTAGCGGGATCGGCAGATACGCAGTATTTT. Translated: CASSLVLAGSADTQYF.